The 16 T cell receptor beta chains reported below all come from one sample, sequenced in a study of tumor-infiltrating lymphocytes in primary liver carcinoma. DNA and RNA were both co-extracted from about 19-30 mg of bulk tissue that had not been sorted. A primer in the constant region served to generate TCR beta cDNA from 500 ng of total RNA. Sequencing libraries for TCR beta derived from three nested multiplex PCR rounds that used slightly modified ARM-PCR. TRBV1-TRBV30 forward primers paired with a C-beta reverse primer were used in the first two PCR rounds, which ran about 11 cycles each. A single record per CDR3 protein comes from TCRdb applying MiXCR to the multiplex PCR reads. The sample records 100,000 or so distinct CDR3 sequences, roughly 85% being singletons. Source material: liver tumor tissue from sampling region 3. The sample's subset: tumor region T3, left-lateral pole. These receptors all stem from a man aged 40-49 years with primary liver carcinoma and hepatitis B virus infection.

Notes on this clonotype: At one of its ends the junction is not consistent with the germline gene, which may arise from a read error. The CDR3 nucleotides read TGTGTCAGCAGTCCCGGGAGCCGAGATACGCAGTATTTT. Residues: CVSSPGSRDTQYF. The chain recombines TRBV6-1 with TRBJ2-3, with D perhaps matching TRBD2 (6 bases). This CDR3 is 13 amino acids long. The germline gives CDR1 MNHNS, CDR2 SASEGT.

To note about this clonotype: One end of the junction varies from germline; a read error may be responsible. The chain employs TRBV6-1 and TRBJ2-5; possible D gene TRBD2, 5 bases. The V gene's germline CDR1 is MNHNS and CDR2 SASEGT. The CDR3 contains 15 residues. DNA for the CDR3: TGTGCCAGCATTGAAGCGGTGGGCGGCCGAGGGACCCAGTACTTC. Translated: CASIEAVGGRGTQYF.

About this clonotype: An end of the junction does not agree with germline; a read error may underlie this. This chain connects TRBV11-2 to TRBJ2-5, with TRBD2 matching 8 bases. The CDR3 covers 18 residues. Germline V gene lookup returns CDR1 SGHAT and CDR2 FQNNGV. The CDR3 sequence is CAGSPSSIQGTERETQYF. For the CDR3, the DNA is TGTGCCGGCAGCCCTAGCTCAATCCAGGGTACTGAGCGGGAGACTCAGTACTTC.

J is TRBJ2-7 and V is TRBV6-5; 8 bases map to TRBD1. The V and J ends lost 10 bases and 3 bases, in that order; junction bases with no gene match: 11. CDR3 length equals 14 residues. Germline CDR1 reads MNHEY; CDR2 reads SVGAGI. As DNA, the CDR3 is TGTGCCATCACTCGGACAGGGCTACTCTACGAGCAGTACTTC. Translation gives CAITRTGLLYEQYF.

About this clonotype: The final CDR3 position lacks the conserved phenylalanine or tryptophan, pointing to a likely read error. CDR3: CVSSAPTSVSGDTQYY. The CDR3 DNA reads as TGTGTCAGCAGCGCTCCGACTAGTGTGAGTGGGGATACGCAGTATTAT. V and J are TRBV11-2 and TRBJ2-3; D possibly corresponds to TRBD2 (6 bases). This CDR3 spans 16 amino acids. Germline lookup yields CDR1 SGHAT and CDR2 FQNNGV.

About this clonotype itself: A read error may account for a junction end that differs from germline. The chain employs TRBV4-2 and TRBJ1-2; D is unresolved. The CDR3 loop spans 16 amino acids. Germline V gene data show CDR1 as LGHNA and CDR2 as YNFKEQ. This CDR3 reads CASSRPAWEGTYVYTF. The CDR3 DNA sequence: TGCGCCAGCAGCCGCCCCGCTTGGGAGGGAACCTATGTCTACACCTTC.

The chain has TRBV6-6 and TRBJ2-3; TRBD2 might be the D (6 bases). The CDR3 contains 14 residues. Germline V lookup: CDR1 MNHNY, CDR2 SVGAGI (reference sequence). Trimming took 5 bases from V and 8 from J, leaving 17 bases between them. The CDR3: CASSAQGLQVTQYF. For the CDR3, the DNA is TGTGCCAGCAGTGCTCAGGGACTGCAGGTTACGCAGTATTTT.

Details on this clonotype: A read error may produce the germline difference seen at one junction end. This chain links TRBV29-1 with TRBJ2-1; 14 positions agree with TRBD2. Germline lookup yields CDR1 SQVTM and CDR2 ANQGSEA. This CDR3 is built from 17 residues. CDR3 sequence reads: CSVTGTSGSGEYNEQLF. The CDR3 bases are TGCAGCGTTACCGGGACTAGCGGGAGTGGGGAATACAATGAGCAGCTCTTC.

This chain links TRBV5-6 with TRBJ2-5; D is ambiguous. V was pared by 0 bases and J by 2 bases, with 8 bases between. The germline V gene has CDR1 SGHDT and CDR2 YYEEEE. This CDR3 comprises 14 residues. DNA of the CDR3: TGTGCCAGCAGCTTGGAGGCTGATCAAGAGACCCAGTACTTC. Translation gives CASSLEADQETQYF.

This clonotype was recorded only once. The rearrangement links TRBV6-1 to TRBJ2-4; a weak D match, TRBD2 (6 bases). Trimming stripped 3 bases from V and 7 bases from J, with 16 bases between. The CDR3 extends over 15 amino acids. Germline loops: CDR1 MNHNS, CDR2 SASEGT. CDR3 amino acids: CASSDAGIARNIQYF. Here the CDR3 DNA reads TGTGCCAGCAGTGACGCGGGGATAGCCAGGAACATTCAGTACTTC.

This clonotype is deemed medium-sized. This sequence joins TRBV12-3 or TRBV12-4 and TRBJ1-4; 9 nucleotides align to TRBD1. The CDR3 extends over 14 amino acids. V shed 8 bases and J 13 bases; nucleotides not matched to a gene: 14. The CDR3 loop is CASGGTGNRNGLFF. The CDR3 DNA is TGTGCCAGCGGGGGGACAGGGAACCGAAACGGACTGTTTTTT.

Worth noting for this clonotype: A junction end diverges from the germline sequence, so it may reflect a read error. The CDR3 protein is CARRTDLTSGNEHFF. For the CDR3, the DNA is TGTGCCAGGAGAACGGACTTAACATCGGGTAATGAGCACTTCTTC. This chain connects TRBV28 to TRBJ2-1; D is possibly TRBD2 (5 bases). CDR1 MDHEN and CDR2 SYDVKM come from the germline V gene. The CDR3 has 15 residues.

This clonotype was counted ten times or more. V usage is TRBV14 and J usage is TRBJ1-1, with D hard to call. The length of the CDR3 is 12 residues. V was clipped by 4 bases and J by 4 bases, with 7 bases between them. Germline-derived CDR1 and CDR2 are SGHDN and FVKESK. The CDR3 is CASSRASTEAFF. Written as DNA, the CDR3 is TGTGCCAGCAGCCGGGCCAGCACTGAAGCTTTCTTT.

This clonotype was seen many times. This may be a read error, as it is one base from a much larger clone. The chain is built from TRBV4-2 and TRBJ2-7; D is ambiguous. CDR3 length: 12 amino acids. The germline V gene has CDR1 LGHNA and CDR2 YNFKEQ. The CDR3 DNA is TGTGCCGGCAGCCAAGAGGCCCACGAGCAGTACTTC. This encodes CAGSQEAHEQYF.

A note on this clonotype: The junction differs from germline at one of its ends, possibly a read error. The V call is TRBV11-1, the J call TRBJ2-7; D might be TRBD1 or TRBD2, each matching 5 bases. Germline V gene sequence: CDR1 SGHAT, CDR2 FQDESV (reference sequence). The CDR3 runs 16 residues. The CDR3: CVNSLRVRASLGEQYF. As DNA, the CDR3 is TGTGTCAACAGCCTGCGCGTCAGGGCGTCCCTGGGGGAGCAATACTTC. The full variable domain, with the rest looked up from reference TRBV11-1 and TRBJ2-7, is EAEVAQSPRYKITEKSQAVAFWCDPISGHATLYWYRQILGQGPELLVQFQDESVVDDSQLPKDRFSAERLKGVDSTLKIQPAELGDSAMYLCVNSLRVRASLGEQYFGPGTRLTVT.

Regarding this clonotype: A junction boundary mismatches the germline segment, possibly from a read error. This chain uses TRBV12-3 or TRBV12-4 with TRBJ1-2, with D possibly TRBD1 on 6 matching bases. This CDR3 has 14 amino acids. The chain's CDR3 is CASTPGGEDYDYIF. The CDR3 DNA reads as TGTGCCAGCACCCCGGGGGGCGAGGACTATGATTACATCTTC.